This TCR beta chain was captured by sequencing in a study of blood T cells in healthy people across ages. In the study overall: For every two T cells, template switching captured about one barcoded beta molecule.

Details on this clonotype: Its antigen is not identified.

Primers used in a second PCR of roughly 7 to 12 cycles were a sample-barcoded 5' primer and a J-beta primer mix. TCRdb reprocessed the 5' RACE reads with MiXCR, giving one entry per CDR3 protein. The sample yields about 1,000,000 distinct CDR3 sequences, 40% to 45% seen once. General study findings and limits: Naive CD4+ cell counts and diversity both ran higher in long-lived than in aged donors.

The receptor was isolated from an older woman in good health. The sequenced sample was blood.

CDR3 nucleotide sequence: TGCGCCAGCAGCGTGGGAGAAGCAGCAGGCGGCTACACCTTC. Protein product: CASSVGEAAGGYTF. The chain recombines TRBV5-1 with TRBJ1-2; D unresolved. The germline gives CDR1 SGHRS, CDR2 YFSETQ. The germline V and J ends were trimmed by 4 bases and 8 bases, with 18 bases remaining between them. The CDR3 spans 14 residues. Supplemented by reference TRBV5-1 and TRBJ1-2, the full variable domain reads KAGVTQTPRYLIKTRGQQVTLSCSPISGHRSVSWYQQTPGQGLQFLFEYFSETQRNKGNFPGRFSGRQFSNSRSEMNVSTLELGDSALYLCASSVGEAAGGYTFGSGTRLTVV.